This TCR beta chain comes out of a study of T cells in Graves' hyperthyroidism and ophthalmopathy. This CDR3 spans 13 amino acids. CDR1 is LNHDA and CDR2 is SQIVND in the germline V gene (reference sequence). Trimming took off 7 bases at V and 4 bases at J, with 13 bases between the two ends. A Clinical Activity Score of at least 3, a NOSPECS grade of at least 4 and a duration under 3 months were recorded in the ophthalmopathy patients. About 10 ml of fresh peripheral blood supplied the PBMCs. It was RNA transcripts that yielded the amplified TCR beta CDR3 regions. The TCR CDR3 first-round RT-PCR relied on the HTBI primer set. MiXCR was run by TCRdb on the multiplex PCR reads, yielding one entry per CDR3 protein. This sample has approximately 380,000 distinct CDR3 sequences, with about an eighth found just once.

The chain has TRBV19 and TRBJ2-5; tentatively, D is TRBD2 (5 bases). This TCR was sampled from a man aged 45 to 65 with Graves' ophthalmopathy. Material for sequencing was blood. The CDR3 DNA follows: TGTGCCAGTACCCCACGCCGGGGAGAGACCCAGTACTTC. The encoded protein is CASTPRRGETQYF.